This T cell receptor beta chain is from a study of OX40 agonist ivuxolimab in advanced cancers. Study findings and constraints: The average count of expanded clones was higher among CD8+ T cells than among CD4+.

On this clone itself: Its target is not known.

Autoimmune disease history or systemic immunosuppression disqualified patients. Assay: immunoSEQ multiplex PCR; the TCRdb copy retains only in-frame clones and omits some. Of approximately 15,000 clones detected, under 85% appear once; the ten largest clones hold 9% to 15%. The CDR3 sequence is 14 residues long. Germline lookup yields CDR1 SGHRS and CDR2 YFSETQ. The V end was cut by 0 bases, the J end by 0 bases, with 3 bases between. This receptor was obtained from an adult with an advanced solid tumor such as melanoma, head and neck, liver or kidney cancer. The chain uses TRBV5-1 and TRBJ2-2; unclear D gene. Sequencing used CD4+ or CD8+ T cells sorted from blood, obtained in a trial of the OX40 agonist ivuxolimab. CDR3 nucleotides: TGCGCCAGCAGCTTGGCTACGAACACCGGGGAGCTGTTTTTT. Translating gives CASSLATNTGELFF. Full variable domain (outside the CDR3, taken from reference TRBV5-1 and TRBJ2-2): KAGVTQTPRYLIKTRGQQVTLSCSPISGHRSVSWYQQTPGQGLQFLFEYFSETQRNKGNFPGRFSGRQFSNSRSEMNVSTLELGDSALYLCASSLATNTGELFFGEGSRLTVL.